This is a list of T cell receptor beta chains from one sample in a study of T cells in Graves' hyperthyroidism and ophthalmopathy. TCRdb passed the multiplex PCR reads through MiXCR, listing each CDR3 protein once. Of around 620,000 distinct CDR3 sequences in the sample, around 15% are singletons; the top ten hold less than 4.5%. The sample comprised blood. The origin of the receptors is a woman in her twenties or thirties with Graves' hyperthyroidism. Each CDR3 is given with its conserved first and last residue. Fields, in order: J gene, V gene, clone size, D gene, CDR3 DNA, CDR3 protein. D genes are given only for firm matches. A clone size is listed for some rows: how often the clone was seen (once, few, many), or a class if it is expanded.

j_gene: TRBJ2-1
v_gene: TRBV3-1
abundance: few
d_gene: TRBD1
CDR3nt: TGTGCCAGCAGCCAATCGGACAGGGGTAGGAACAATGAGCAGTTCTTC
CDR3aa: CASSQSDRGRNNEQFF

j_gene: TRBJ2-7
v_gene: TRBV10-3
abundance: many
d_gene: -
CDR3nt: TGTGCCATCAGTGAGGGGGCACTGGGGGGTGGCTACGAGCAGTACTTC
CDR3aa: CAISEGALGGGYEQYF

j_gene: TRBJ1-4
v_gene: TRBV7-9
abundance: many
d_gene: -
CDR3nt: TGTGCCAGCGGGGTGGACAGTGAAAAACTGTTTTTT
CDR3aa: CASGVDSEKLFF

j_gene: TRBJ2-1
v_gene: TRBV7-3
abundance: many
d_gene: -
CDR3nt: TGTGCCAGCAGCTTAGCACAGTATAACAATGAGCAGTTCTTC
CDR3aa: CASSLAQYNNEQFF

j_gene: TRBJ2-1
v_gene: TRBV6-2/TRBV6-3
abundance: many
d_gene: TRBD2
CDR3nt: TGTGCCAGCAGTTATACGAGCGGGAGCTACAATGAGCAGTTCTTC
CDR3aa: CASSYTSGSYNEQFF

j_gene: TRBJ2-3
v_gene: TRBV12-3/TRBV12-4
abundance: many
d_gene: TRBD2
CDR3nt: TGTGCCAGCAGTCCCCTAGCGGGACCAGATACGCAGTATTTT
CDR3aa: CASSPLAGPDTQYF

j_gene: TRBJ2-2
v_gene: TRBV12-3/TRBV12-4
abundance: many
d_gene: -
CDR3nt: TGTGCCAGCAGTACCACAGGGAGGACCGGGGAGCTGTTTTTT
CDR3aa: CASSTTGRTGELFF

j_gene: TRBJ1-5
v_gene: TRBV6-2/TRBV6-3
abundance: many
d_gene: -
CDR3nt: TGTGCCAGCAGTTACTCGGATGCAGGGAACGAGCCCCAGCATTTT
CDR3aa: CASSYSDAGNEPQHF

j_gene: TRBJ1-2
v_gene: TRBV5-1
abundance: -
d_gene: TRBD1
CDR3nt: TGCGCCAGCAGCTCGGAATTCGGGACAGGGGTGGAAGGCTACACCTTC
CDR3aa: CASSSEFGTGVEGYTF

j_gene: TRBJ2-7
v_gene: TRBV7-2
abundance: few
d_gene: -
CDR3nt: TGTGCCAGCAGCCAGTCCAACTACGAGCAGTACTTC
CDR3aa: CASSQSNYEQYF

j_gene: TRBJ2-3
v_gene: TRBV30
abundance: -
d_gene: TRBD1
CDR3nt: TGTGCCTGGAGTAACACCGGGACAGGGGATAGCACAGATACGCAGTATTTT
CDR3aa: CAWSNTGTGDSTDTQYF

j_gene: TRBJ1-5
v_gene: TRBV12-3/TRBV12-4
abundance: many
d_gene: -
CDR3nt: TGTGCCAGCAGTCAGGGCGATCAGCCCCAGCATTTT
CDR3aa: CASSQGDQPQHF

j_gene: TRBJ1-2
v_gene: TRBV29-1
abundance: -
d_gene: -
CDR3nt: TGCAGCGTTCCAGACAGGAGTTACTATGGCTACACCTTC
CDR3aa: CSVPDRSYYGYTF

j_gene: TRBJ2-3
v_gene: TRBV2
abundance: -
d_gene: -
CDR3nt: TGTGCCACAAGAGACCCGGCCAGCACAGATACGCAGTATTTT
CDR3aa: CATRDPASTDTQYF

j_gene: TRBJ2-5
v_gene: TRBV9
abundance: few
d_gene: -
CDR3nt: TGTGCCAGCAGCGTCGGCAGGGGGGATCAAGAGACCCAGTACTTC
CDR3aa: CASSVGRGDQETQYF

j_gene: TRBJ2-1
v_gene: TRBV2
abundance: few
d_gene: -
CDR3nt: TGTGCCAGCAAGGAAATACTAGAAAATGAGCAGTTCTTC
CDR3aa: CASKEILENEQFF

j_gene: TRBJ1-1
v_gene: TRBV5-1
abundance: many
d_gene: -
CDR3nt: TGCGCCAGCAGCTTAACGCTTCTTCGGGAGATGAACACTGAAGCTTTCTTT
CDR3aa: CASSLTLLREMNTEAFF

j_gene: TRBJ2-2
v_gene: TRBV7-2
abundance: many
d_gene: -
CDR3nt: TGTGCCAGCAGCTTAGCCACAGCATTATCCGGGGAGCTGTTTTTT
CDR3aa: CASSLATALSGELFF

j_gene: TRBJ2-7
v_gene: TRBV12-3/TRBV12-4
abundance: few
d_gene: -
CDR3nt: TGTGCCAGCAGTTATATGGAATCGTACGAGCAGTACTTC
CDR3aa: CASSYMESYEQYF

j_gene: TRBJ1-1
v_gene: TRBV5-6
abundance: -
d_gene: -
CDR3nt: TGTGCCAGCAGCTGGGGGGAGGAAAGACAGGTTTTCCCGAACACTGAAGCTTTCTTT
CDR3aa: CASSWGEERQVFPNTEAFF

j_gene: TRBJ2-1
v_gene: TRBV5-1
abundance: few
d_gene: -
CDR3nt: TGCGCCAGCAGCCCCGACTGGGAGTCCTACAATGAGCAGTTCTTC
CDR3aa: CASSPDWESYNEQFF

j_gene: TRBJ2-3
v_gene: TRBV28
abundance: many
d_gene: -
CDR3nt: TGTGCCAGCAGTTGGACCCGCACAGATACGCAGTATTTT
CDR3aa: CASSWTRTDTQYF